This entry lists 21 T cell receptor beta chains sequenced from one sample in a study of identical twins. TCRdb ran MiXCR on the 5' RACE reads and lists one entry per CDR3 protein. The sample includes around 1.7 million distinct CDR3 sequences, about 32% seen only once; the top ten take 0.27%. The sample comprised cord blood. These receptors were taken from a newborn girl in good health.

J is TRBJ2-1 and V is TRBV11-2; tentatively, D is TRBD1 (6 bases). Germline CDR1 is SGHAT and CDR2 is FQNNGV. The CDR3 has 18 amino acids. V was cut by 0 bases and J by 2 bases, with 17 bases left in between. The CDR3 is CASSLEPYRVRAYNEQFF. The CDR3, as DNA: TGTGCCAGCAGCTTAGAACCCTACAGGGTTCGGGCCTACAATGAGCAGTTCTTC.

The chain combines TRBV5-1 with TRBJ2-3, with TRBD2 matching over 7 bases. The CDR3 loop spans 15 amino acids. V shed 0 bases and J 6 bases; nucleotides not matched to a gene: 7. In germline, CDR1 is SGHRS, CDR2 YFSETQ. Here the CDR3 reads CASSLGLAFDDTQYF. Written as DNA, the CDR3 is TGCGCCAGCAGCTTGGGACTAGCCTTTGACGATACGCAGTATTTT.

The V gene is TRBV6-5, the J gene TRBJ1-2; D might be TRBD1 (6 bases). V was shortened by 2 bases and J by 2 bases, with 12 bases between the two germline ends. CDR1 is MNHEY and CDR2 is SVGAGI in the germline V gene. This CDR3 comprises 15 residues. CDR3 nucleotides: TGTGCCAGCAGTTACGACAGGTTTCCGAACTATGGCTACACCTTC. Protein: CASSYDRFPNYGYTF.

This clonotype was seen a handful of times. The chain carries TRBV20-1 and TRBJ2-3, with D perhaps matching TRBD1 (5 bases). This CDR3 is built from 13 residues. Trimming took 5 bases from V and 2 from J, leaving 11 bases between them. From germline, CDR1 is DFQATT and CDR2 SNEGSKA (reference sequence). CDR3 residues: CSAELRATDTQYF. The CDR3 DNA is TGCAGTGCTGAACTCAGGGCCACAGATACGCAGTATTTT.

This clonotype was picked up many times. V is TRBV2 and J is TRBJ2-1; 9 nucleotides align to TRBD2. Unmatched junction bases numbered 11, after V lost 7 bases and J lost 1 base. There are 17 residues in the CDR3. Germline CDR1 SNHLY, CDR2 FYNNEI. This CDR3 is CASIPSGTPWSYNEQFF. CDR3 coding DNA: TGTGCCAGCATCCCTAGCGGGACCCCTTGGTCCTACAATGAGCAGTTCTTC.

A word on this clonotype: At one of its ends the junction is not consistent with the germline gene, which may arise from a read error. CDR3 residues: CASRTLSGGYNELFF. The CDR3 DNA sequence: TGTGCCAGCAGAACCCTTAGCGGGGGTTACAATGAGCTGTTCTTC. The chain is built from TRBV6-2 or TRBV6-3 and TRBJ2-1; 9 positions match TRBD2. CDR1 is MNHEY and CDR2 is SVGEGT in the germline V gene. This CDR3 is built from 15 residues.

The V call is TRBV7-9, the J call TRBJ1-1, with D possibly matching TRBD1 (5 bases). Trimming cost V 6 bases and J 2 bases, with 10 bases left between them. The germline gives CDR1 SEHNR, CDR2 FQNEAQ (reference sequence). This CDR3 region has 13 residues. The CDR3, as DNA: TGTGCCAGCAGACACGGGGCAAACACTGAAGCTTTCTTT. Protein sequence: CASRHGANTEAFF. Combining the CDR3 with reference TRBV7-9 and TRBJ1-1 gives the whole variable domain DTGVSQNPRHKITKRGQNVTFRCDPISEHNRLYWYRQTLGQGPEFLTYFQNEAQLEKSRLLSDRFSAERPKGSFSTLEIQRTEQGDSAMYLCASRHGANTEAFFGQGTRLTVV.

The chain carries TRBV28 and TRBJ2-1; D could derive from TRBD1 or TRBD2 (5 bases each). Germline V gene sequence: CDR1 MDHEN, CDR2 SYDVKM. CDR3 size: 20 residues. The V end lost 2 bases, the J end lost 0 bases, and 23 bases lay between the germline ends. The CDR3 coding sequence is TGTGCCAGCAGTTTAGGGAGTGCCTTTAGGGGTCCTAGCTCCTACAATGAGCAGTTCTTC. Protein: CASSLGSAFRGPSSYNEQFF.

The chain employs TRBV13 and TRBJ2-7; the D is unclear. CDR3 length equals 15 residues. The V end was cut by 5 bases, the J end by 0 bases, with 14 bases between. Germline CDR1 and CDR2: PRHDT and FYEKMQ (reference sequence). In DNA, the CDR3 is TGTGCCAGCAGCAATAGACCAGGAGCCTCCTACGAGCAGTACTTC. Translation: CASSNRPGASYEQYF.

The V gene is TRBV7-9, the J gene TRBJ2-3; D may be TRBD2 (5 bases). Trimming removed 7 bases from V and 6 bases from J, with 20 bases in between. From germline, CDR1 is SEHNR and CDR2 FQNEAQ (reference sequence). The CDR3 totals 15 residues. This CDR3 reads CASTPSGGHLDTQYF. The CDR3 region has the DNA TGTGCCAGCACCCCCTCTGGCGGGCACCTGGATACGCAGTATTTT.

The chain couples TRBV3-1 to TRBJ2-7; D is unresolved. The CDR3 covers 12 residues. V lost 4 bases, J lost 5 bases, and 9 bases lay in between. Germline loops: CDR1 LGHDT, CDR2 YNNKEL (reference sequence). CDR3 bases: TGTGCCAGCAGCCCCGCCCCCCACGAGCAGTACTTC. Amino acids: CASSPAPHEQYF.

This clonotype was detected ten times or more. This chain joins TRBV15 and TRBJ2-3; D uncertain. Trimming cost V 1 base and J 6 bases, with 11 bases left between them. The CDR3 runs 14 residues. Germline CDR1 LNHNV, CDR2 YYDKDF (reference sequence). CDR3 DNA: TGTGCCACCAGCAGAGTCCGATCTGATGATACGCAGTATTTT. Encoded protein: CATSRVRSDDTQYF.

This clonotype was seen at least ten times. The CDR3 region is CASSRDIAYEQYF. The DNA for the CDR3 is TGTGCCAGCAGCCGAGACATAGCCTACGAGCAGTACTTC. The chain carries TRBV12-3 or TRBV12-4 and TRBJ2-7, with unresolved D. This CDR3 region has 13 residues. Trimming took 6 bases from V and 2 from J, leaving 11 bases between them.

The rearrangement joins TRBV27 to TRBJ2-4, with 8 positions matching TRBD2. CDR3 length: 14 amino acids. Unmatched junction bases numbered 8, after V lost 0 bases and J lost 13 bases. From germline, CDR1 is MNHEY and CDR2 SMNVEV (reference sequence). CDR3 nucleotide sequence: TGTGCCAGCAGTTTATCGATGTCTAAGCGGGAGCAGTACTTC. This codes for CASSLSMSKREQYF.

This clonotype was found once. The CDR3 is CSARGHSSGNTIYF. The CDR3 DNA reads as TGCAGTGCCAGGGGACATAGCTCTGGAAACACCATATATTTT. The chain joins TRBV20-1 to TRBJ1-3, with D tentatively TRBD1 (6 bases). The V gene lost 6 bases and the J gene lost 0 bases, with 12 bases spanning the gap. The CDR3 length is 14 residues. The V gene's germline CDR1 is DFQATT and CDR2 SNEGSKA (reference sequence).

This clonotype was seen at least ten times. The chain carries TRBV7-2 and TRBJ1-2; D is uncertain. Germline V gives CDR1 SGHTA, CDR2 FQGNSA. This CDR3 has 12 amino acids. Trimming removed 0 bases at V and 3 bases at J, with 2 bases between. CDR3 loop: CASSLAHYGYTF. The CDR3 nucleotides are TGTGCCAGCAGCTTAGCGCACTATGGCTACACCTTC.

Notes on this clonotype: Relative to the germline gene, one junction end is altered; a read error may explain this. The chain employs TRBV5-1 and TRBJ1-6, with D possibly TRBD1 on 6 matching bases. In germline, CDR1 is SGHRS, CDR2 YFSETQ. This CDR3 contains 17 residues. CDR3 amino acids: CASSLVTDSNLNSPPHF. The CDR3 DNA follows: TGCGCCAGCAGCTTGGTGACGGACAGCAACTTGAATTCACCCCCCCACTTT.

The chain employs TRBV12-3 or TRBV12-4 and TRBJ2-1; TRBD2 agrees at 7 bases. The CDR3 has 17 residues. V was pared by 0 bases and J by 0 bases, with 5 bases of the junction left unmatched. The CDR3 DNA reads TGTGCCAGCAGTTTAGCGAGGGGCGGGAGCTCCTACAATGAGCAGTTCTTC. Translated: CASSLARGGSSYNEQFF.

This clonotype was observed a few times. The DNA for the CDR3 is TGTGCCAGCAGTTACTCGCGGCCGGGACTAGCGTGGGAGCAGTACTTC. This encodes CASSYSRPGLAWEQYF. This chain uses TRBV6-5 with TRBJ2-5, with 10 positions matching TRBD2. The CDR3 loop spans 16 amino acids. Trimming at V came to 0 bases and at J to 11 bases, leaving 12 bases not matched to a gene. CDR1 and CDR2 (germline): MNHEY, SVGAGI.

The chain links TRBV27 to TRBJ2-7; D perhaps matches TRBD1 (5 bases). Germline loops: CDR1 MNHEY, CDR2 SMNVEV (reference sequence). Trimming shortened V by 0 bases and J by 4 bases, and 10 bases separated the two germline ends. This CDR3 is 14 amino acids long. Here the CDR3 reads CASSLSGPGYEQYF. The CDR3 DNA reads as TGTGCCAGCAGTTTATCGGGGCCCGGGTACGAGCAGTACTTC.

The V gene is TRBV7-9, the J gene TRBJ2-1, with D possibly called TRBD1 or TRBD2 (5 bases each). Germline CDR1 and CDR2: SEHNR and FQNEAQ (reference sequence). V shed 5 bases and J shed 4 bases, with 15 bases lying between them. CDR3 length: 15 amino acids. The CDR3 loop is CASSPAGKGYNEQFF. In DNA form, the CDR3 reads TGTGCCAGCAGCCCCGCCGGGAAGGGGTACAATGAGCAGTTCTTC.